This passage covers 21 T cell receptor beta chains from one sample sequenced in a study of radiotherapy plus CTLA-4 blockade in lung cancer. Assay used: immunoSEQ multiplex PCR; TCRdb lists only in-frame clones, some missing. The profile shows tens of thousands of clones, around 90% of them singletons. Sample: peripheral blood, taken from a patient treated with radiotherapy plus ipilimumab. The source is a human donor with non-small cell lung cancer that progressed on radiotherapy plus ipilimumab.

This sequence joins TRBV7-6 and TRBJ2-5; 8 positions match TRBD2. Germline CDR1 and CDR2: SGHVS and FNYEAQ. The CDR3 has 16 amino acids. J gave up 5 bases and V 2 bases, and 10 bases lay outside the gene matches. CDR3 region: CASSLLAGPGQETQYF. The CDR3 nucleotides are TGTGCCAGCAGCTTACTAGCGGGTCCCGGCCAGGAGACCCAGTACTTC. Supplemented by reference TRBV7-6 and TRBJ2-5, the full variable domain reads GAGVSQSPRYKVTKRGQDVALRCDPISGHVSLYWYRQALGQGPEFLTYFNYEAQQDKSGLPNDRFSAERPEGSISTLTIQRTEQRDSAMYRCASSLLAGPGQETQYFGPGTRLLVL.

The V call is TRBV28, the J call TRBJ1-5, with D hard to call. The CDR3 has 17 amino acids. The V gene's germline CDR1 is MDHEN and CDR2 SYDVKM. V dropped 2 bases and J dropped 4 bases, with 18 bases sitting between them. The CDR3 coding sequence is TGTGCCAGCAGTTTAGGCGTCATCGCGACAACTAATCAGCCCCAGCATTTT. Protein sequence: CASSLGVIATTNQPQHF. The full variable domain, completed using reference TRBV28 and TRBJ1-5, is DVKVTQSSRYLVKRTGEKVFLECVQDMDHENMFWYRQDPGLGLRLIYFSYDVKMKEKGDIPEGYSVSREKKERFSLILESASTNQTSMYLCASSLGVIATTNQPQHFGDGTRLSIL.

This clone was counted once. The CDR3 loop is CAWISQWGGKNNEQFF. The DNA of the CDR3 is TGTGCCTGGATCTCCCAGTGGGGGGGTAAAAACAATGAGCAGTTCTTC. This chain links TRBV30 with TRBJ2-1, with 7 bases lining up with TRBD2. Losses at the gene ends were 4 bases for V and 5 bases for J; bases not matched to a gene: 14. Germline assignment: CDR1 GTSNPN and CDR2 SVGIG (reference sequence). The length of the CDR3 is 16 residues.

The J gene is TRBJ1-4, the V gene TRBV5-4, with a possible D match to TRBD1 (5 bases). Germline V lookup: CDR1 SGHNT, CDR2 YYREEE (reference sequence). The CDR3 is made up of 15 amino acids. V was cut by 4 bases and J by 7 bases, with 17 bases left in between. CDR3 sequence (DNA): TGTGCCAGCAGCGTCGGGGGGGGTCCAAGTGAAAAACTGTTTTTT. Translating it yields CASSVGGGPSEKLFF.

The gene calls are TRBV28 and TRBJ2-7; TRBD1 is a possible D gene (7 bases). The germline V gene encodes CDR1 MDHEN and CDR2 SYDVKM. The CDR3 covers 16 residues. V was trimmed by 6 bases and J by 3 bases, leaving 21 bases between them. The CDR3 spells CASSQGGQRSHYEQYF. In DNA, the CDR3 is TGTGCCAGCAGCCAGGGGGGTCAGCGGTCCCACTACGAGCAGTACTTC.

The CDR3 sequence is CASSQGQGRMNTEAFF. The DNA of the CDR3 is TGTGCCAGCAGCCAGGGACAGGGAAGGATGAACACTGAAGCTTTCTTT. The chain has TRBV11-1 and TRBJ1-1, with 9 positions matching TRBD1. V shed 5 bases, J shed 0 bases, and the junction held 7 bases outside the gene matches. Germline lookup yields CDR1 SGHAT and CDR2 FQDESV (reference sequence). CDR3 size: 16 residues.

The chain links TRBV5-1 to TRBJ2-1, with D perhaps TRBD1 (5 bases). V shed 2 bases and J shed 6 bases, with 15 bases lying between them. The CDR3 is 15 residues long. Germline V gene sequence: CDR1 SGHRS, CDR2 YFSETQ. In DNA form, the CDR3 reads TGCGCCAGCAGCTTTCCCTCGACAGCCAGCAATGAGCAGTTCTTC. It is translated as CASSFPSTASNEQFF.

This clone has only one observation. CDR3 region: CASSLGQNTDTQYF. CDR3 bases: TGTGCCAGCAGCTTGGGACAGAACACAGATACGCAGTATTTT. The rearrangement joins TRBV7-3 to TRBJ2-3; 7 bases match TRBD1. This CDR3 has 14 amino acids. The germline V gene encodes CDR1 SGHTA and CDR2 FQGTGA. The V and J ends lost 3 bases and 2 bases, in that order; junction bases with no gene match: 2. Full variable domain (missing parts from reference TRBV7-3 and TRBJ2-3): GAGVSQTPSNKVTEKGKYVELRCDPISGHTALYWYRQSLGQGPEFLIYFQGTGAADDSGLPNDRFFAVRPEGSVSTLKIQRTERGDSAVYLCASSLGQNTDTQYFGPGTRLTVL.

CDR3 sequence: CAWGSGNTDTQYF. CDR3 DNA sequence: TGTGCCTGGGGTAGCGGGAACACAGATACGCAGTATTTT. The chain recombines TRBV30 with TRBJ2-3, with 8 nucleotides matching TRBD2. Losses at the gene ends were 5 bases for V and 2 bases for J; bases not matched to a gene: 3. CDR1 is GTSNPN and CDR2 is SVGIG in the germline V gene (reference sequence). This CDR3 region has 13 residues.

The chain is built from TRBV19 and TRBJ2-4; 9 positions match TRBD1. Germline CDR1 and CDR2: LNHDA and SQIVND (reference sequence). CDR3 length equals 15 residues. V gave up 6 bases and J gave up 5 bases; unmatched junction bases: 8. The CDR3 here is CASSSGTGIQNIQYF. In DNA, the CDR3 is TGTGCCAGTAGCTCCGGGACAGGGATCCAAAACATTCAGTACTTC.

The V call is TRBV28, the J call TRBJ2-7, with 9 bases identical to TRBD1. Germline lookup yields CDR1 MDHEN and CDR2 SYDVKM. The CDR3 spans 14 residues. V was pared by 2 bases and J by 3 bases, with 2 bases of the junction left unmatched. The CDR3 loop reads CASSLGTGLYEQYF. The CDR3 DNA reads as TGTGCCAGCAGTTTAGGGACAGGGCTCTACGAGCAGTACTTC.

The V call is TRBV5-1, the J call TRBJ1-6; the D gene is possibly TRBD1 (5 bases). The V end lost 5 bases, the J end lost 5 bases, and 11 bases lay between the germline ends. Germline lookup yields CDR1 SGHRS and CDR2 YFSETQ. The CDR3 covers 14 residues. CDR3 in DNA: TGCGCCAGCAGACCGGGACGGAATAATTCACCCCTCCACTTT. Amino acid sequence: CASRPGRNNSPLHF.

The genes are TRBV5-5 and TRBJ2-5, with a tentative D call TRBD2 (5 bases). The CDR3 runs to 17 residues. Trimming took 2 bases from V and 7 from J, leaving 24 bases between them. The germline gives CDR1 SGHKS, CDR2 YYEKEE (reference sequence). CDR3 protein: CASSFGNGGPPEGTQYF. The CDR3, as DNA: TGTGCCAGCAGCTTCGGGAACGGCGGGCCCCCCGAGGGGACCCAGTACTTC.

The CDR3 sequence: CAWSAGTGSYEQYF. CDR3 coding DNA: TGTGCCTGGAGTGCCGGGACAGGGTCCTACGAGCAGTACTTC. J is TRBJ2-7 and V is TRBV30; 9 bases agree with TRBD1. CDR1 and CDR2 from the germline V gene are GTSNPN and SVGIG (reference sequence). After removal of 1 base from V and 1 base from J, the junction contained 2 bases not matched to a gene. The CDR3 runs 14 residues.

V is TRBV29-1 and J is TRBJ1-1; D unclear. Trimming shortened V by 1 base and J by 0 bases, and 6 bases separated the two germline ends. This CDR3 is built from 13 residues. The germline V gene has CDR1 SQVTM and CDR2 ANQGSEA. CDR3 coding DNA: TGCAGCGTTGAAGGTCGGATGAACACTGAAGCTTTCTTT. Its protein product is CSVEGRMNTEAFF.

The chain uses TRBV30 and TRBJ2-1, with D possibly being TRBD2 (6 bases). Germline CDR1 GTSNPN, CDR2 SVGIG (reference sequence). CDR3 length: 15 residues. V lost 3 bases, J lost 7 bases, and 19 bases lay in between. The chain's CDR3 is CAWSKGLPTRNEQFF. Here the CDR3 DNA reads TGTGCCTGGAGCAAAGGACTACCCACAAGGAATGAGCAGTTCTTC.

This sequence joins TRBV28 and TRBJ2-3; the match to TRBD2 covers 9 bases. The CDR3 totals 16 residues. Trimming removed 5 bases from V and 0 bases from J; junction bases left unmatched: 6. Germline CDR1 MDHEN, CDR2 SYDVKM. Written as DNA, the CDR3 is TGTGCCAGCAGTACTCCTAGCGGGGACAGCACAGATACGCAGTATTTT. It codes for CASSTPSGDSTDTQYF.

V gene TRBV7-2 combines with J gene TRBJ2-3; D gene ambiguous. V lost 1 base and J lost 10, with 15 bases in between. CDR3 size: 14 residues. Germline CDR1 is SGHTA and CDR2 is FQGNSA. CDR3 amino acids: CASSLGNGQLAQYF. Written as DNA, the CDR3 is TGTGCCAGCAGCTTAGGCAATGGTCAATTGGCGCAGTATTTT.

This chain links TRBV6-1 with TRBJ1-1; D not certain. Germline lookup yields CDR1 MNHNS and CDR2 SASEGT. The V and J ends lost 7 bases and 0 bases respectively, with 3 bases between them. The CDR3 contains 11 residues. In DNA, the CDR3 is TGTGCCAGCACGATGAACACTGAAGCTTTCTTT. Residues: CASTMNTEAFF.

The chain has TRBV15 and TRBJ2-1; 8 bases fit TRBD1. The CDR3 has 17 amino acids. V shed 2 bases and J 6 bases; nucleotides not matched to a gene: 12. The V gene's germline CDR1 is LNHNV and CDR2 YYDKDF (reference sequence). The CDR3 coding sequence is TGTGCCACCAGCAGACCATCAAACAACAGGGGGATCAATGAGCAGTTCTTC. This translates into CATSRPSNNRGINEQFF.

This chain joins TRBV7-2 and TRBJ2-1; possible D gene TRBD1, 6 bases. V lost 5 bases, J lost 4 bases, and 15 bases lay in between. Germline CDR1 is SGHTA and CDR2 is FQGNSA. The CDR3 runs to 15 residues. The CDR3 region has the DNA TGTGCCAGCAGCAGGACCGGGACACGATACAATGAGCAGTTCTTC. Translation: CASSRTGTRYNEQFF.